These 22 T cell receptor beta chains originate from one sample sequenced in a study of shared T cell receptors in the human thymus. The assay was immunoSEQ multiplex PCR, and TCRdb's table has in-frame clones only and misses some. The sample includes hundreds of thousands of clones, 85% to 90% seen only once; the top ten take around 0.0099%. The data also belong to a second study, concerning human thymus T cells.

Sequences were obtained from thymocytes. The receptor set was obtained from a boy under two years old with a congenital heart defect.

This clone was found a few times. This sequence joins TRBV10-1 and TRBJ2-4; D is unresolved. From germline, CDR1 is WNHNN and CDR2 SYGVQD (reference sequence). The CDR3 runs to 12 residues. Trimming stripped 6 bases from V and 1 base from J, with 4 bases between. The CDR3 is CASRGAKNIQYF. The CDR3 DNA sequence: TGCGCCAGCAGGGGCGCCAAAAACATTCAGTACTTC.

V is TRBV6-1 and J is TRBJ2-7; the D gene is possibly TRBD1 (7 bases). V lost 2 bases, J lost 1 base, and 21 bases lay in between. Germline V lookup: CDR1 MNHNS, CDR2 SASEGT. This CDR3 region has 18 residues. The CDR3 protein is CASSEKGPRGVRSYEQYF. CDR3 in DNA: TGTGCCAGCAGTGAAAAGGGGCCCAGGGGGGTAAGATCCTACGAGCAGTACTTC.

The chain joins TRBV7-3 to TRBJ2-3; 9 bases match TRBD1. V shed 5 bases, J shed 4 bases, and the junction held 10 bases outside the gene matches. Germline V gene data show CDR1 as SGHTA and CDR2 as FQGTGA. This CDR3 has 16 amino acids. Here the CDR3 DNA reads TGTGCCAGCAGCCACCGGGGCGGGACAGGGTCAGATACGCAGTATTTT. Its protein product is CASSHRGGTGSDTQYF.

V and J are TRBV28 and TRBJ1-1; D possibly corresponds to TRBD1 (5 bases). This CDR3 is built from 18 residues. The germline V gene has CDR1 MDHEN and CDR2 SYDVKM. Between the trimmed V and J ends, which lost 7 bases and 3 bases, there was a span of 27 bases. The CDR3 DNA is TGTGCCAGCAAACGCGCCCGGGGACTCACACCGGGGGACACTGAAGCTTTCTTT. The encoded protein is CASKRARGLTPGDTEAFF. Variable domain in full (rest from reference TRBV28 and TRBJ1-1): DVKVTQSSRYLVKRTGEKVFLECVQDMDHENMFWYRQDPGLGLRLIYFSYDVKMKEKGDIPEGYSVSREKKERFSLILESASTNQTSMYLCASKRARGLTPGDTEAFFGQGTRLTVV.

The gene calls are TRBV6-4 and TRBJ2-3; 7 positions agree with TRBD1. CDR1 is MRHNA and CDR2 is SNTAGT in the germline V gene. There are 16 residues in the CDR3. V was pared by 3 bases and J by 2 bases, with 8 bases of the junction left unmatched. CDR3 residues: CASSERQGRATDTQYF. In DNA form, the CDR3 reads TGTGCCAGCAGTGAACGACAGGGTAGGGCCACAGATACGCAGTATTTT.

V is TRBV5-6 and J is TRBJ2-7, with 9 bases aligning to TRBD2. The trim removed 4 bases at V and 2 bases at J, leaving 10 bases unmatched. This CDR3 spans 16 amino acids. Germline lookup yields CDR1 SGHDT and CDR2 YYEEEE. CDR3 sequence reads: CASSRLWASGTYEQYF. CDR3 nucleotides: TGTGCCAGCAGCCGACTTTGGGCTAGCGGGACCTACGAGCAGTACTTC.

The chain has TRBV11-3 and TRBJ2-1, with 10 bases fitting TRBD2. The CDR3 sequence is 16 residues long. Germline V gene lookup returns CDR1 SGHNT and CDR2 YENEEA. The junction had 4 bases not matched to a gene; V was cut back by 1 base and J by 4 bases. The CDR3 DNA sequence: TGTGCCAGCAGCTTAGGAGGACTAGCGGATTACAATGAGCAGTTCTTC. Encoded protein: CASSLGGLADYNEQFF. Together with reference TRBV11-3 and TRBJ2-1, the CDR3 gives the full variable domain: EAGVVQSPRYKIIEKKQPVAFWCNPISGHNTLYWYLQNLGQGPELLIRYENEEAVDDSQLPKDRFSAERLKGVDSTLKIQPAELGDSAVYLCASSLGGLADYNEQFFGPGTRLTVL.

The chain carries TRBV14 and TRBJ2-3, with D possibly TRBD1 on 8 matching bases. The CDR3 totals 16 residues. V lost 0 bases and J 2 bases, leaving 12 bases between the germline ends. Per the germline V gene, CDR1 is SGHDN and CDR2 is FVKESK. The CDR3 coding sequence is TGTGCCAGCAGCCAAGAGGACAGGGACTACACAGATACGCAGTATTTT. Protein: CASSQEDRDYTDTQYF.

This clone was seen only a few times. The V and J genes are TRBV5-4 and TRBJ1-1; perhaps TRBD1 as D (5 bases). This CDR3 spans 17 amino acids. Trimming removed 1 base from V and 4 bases from J, with 20 bases in between. Per germline, CDR1 SGHNT and CDR2 YYREEE (reference sequence). This chain's CDR3 is CASSLWGRARPGTEAFF. The CDR3 DNA follows: TGTGCCAGCAGCTTGTGGGGGAGGGCGCGACCGGGCACTGAAGCTTTCTTT. Looking up the rest from reference TRBV5-4 and TRBJ1-1 gives the full variable domain: ETGVTQSPTHLIKTRGQQVTLRCSSQSGHNTVSWYQQALGQGPQFIFQYYREEENGRGNFPPRFSGLQFPNYSSELNVNALELDDSALYLCASSLWGRARPGTEAFFGQGTRLTVV.

The CDR3 here is CASSLEGREGSNQPQHF. Written as DNA, the CDR3 is TGTGCCAGCAGCTTAGAGGGTAGGGAGGGTAGCAATCAGCCCCAGCATTTT. V and J are TRBV7-6 and TRBJ1-5, with no clear D. The CDR3 is 17 residues long. Germline CDR1 SGHVS, CDR2 FNYEAQ. Trimming removed 1 base at V and 0 bases at J, with 13 bases between.

The chain employs TRBV5-6 and TRBJ2-3, with 7 bases matching TRBD1. J lost 1 base, V lost 7 bases, and 3 bases had no gene match. The germline CDR1 and CDR2 sequences are SGHDT and YYEEEE. This CDR3 is 13 amino acids long. CDR3 protein: CASLGTGTDTQYF. In DNA form, the CDR3 reads TGTGCCAGCCTCGGGACAGGCACAGATACGCAGTATTTT.

CDR3 loop: CAWSLGEADSNQPQHF. The CDR3, as DNA: TGTGCCTGGAGTCTAGGGGAGGCGGACAGCAATCAGCCCCAGCATTTT. V is TRBV30 and J is TRBJ1-5, with a weak D call TRBD1 (5 bases). Germline lookup yields CDR1 GTSNPN and CDR2 SVGIG (reference sequence). V shed 2 bases and J shed 1 base, with 15 bases lying between them. This CDR3 comprises 16 residues. Full variable domain (remainder filled in from reference TRBV30 and TRBJ1-5): SQTIHQWPATLVQPVGSPLSLECTVEGTSNPNLYWYRQAAGRGLQLLFYSVGIGQISSEVPQNLSASRPQDRQFILSSKKLLLSDSGFYLCAWSLGEADSNQPQHFGDGTRLSIL.

The chain carries TRBV7-9 and TRBJ2-7; 8 bases fit TRBD2. The CDR3 contains 15 residues. The germline gives CDR1 SEHNR, CDR2 FQNEAQ (reference sequence). After removal of 4 bases from V and 6 bases from J, the junction contained 11 bases not matched to a gene. As DNA, the CDR3 is TGTGCCAGCAGCTGCGCCGGGGGGGCCCCGTCCGAGCAGTACTTC. It is translated as CASSCAGGAPSEQYF.

This rearrangement joins TRBV5-1 to TRBJ2-2, with 9 bases that match TRBD1. This CDR3 has 21 residues. J gave up 3 bases and V 4 bases, and 22 bases lay outside the gene matches. Per the germline V gene, CDR1 is SGHRS and CDR2 is YFSETQ. CDR3 DNA sequence: TGCGCCAGCAGCGCCCGATTTGGGACAGGGACCCGAACCACGGACACCGGGGAGCTGTTTTTT. Translating gives CASSARFGTGTRTTDTGELFF.

The chain carries TRBV27 and TRBJ2-1, with D uncertain. Trimming shortened V by 3 bases and J by 4 bases, and 22 bases separated the two germline ends. Germline CDR1 reads MNHEY; CDR2 reads SMNVEV (reference sequence). This CDR3 region has 18 residues. The CDR3 protein is CASSFRWSRVAPYNEQFF. The CDR3 DNA is TGTGCCAGCAGTTTTCGATGGAGTCGGGTGGCCCCATACAATGAGCAGTTCTTC.

The V gene is TRBV9, the J gene TRBJ1-1; D may be TRBD1 (6 bases). The CDR3 contains 14 residues. Germline V gives CDR1 SGDLS, CDR2 YYNGEE. With 3 bases removed from V and 4 bases from J, the gap between germline ends came to 13 bases. The CDR3 sequence: CASSELGAGTEAFF. Written as DNA, the CDR3 is TGTGCCAGCAGCGAGCTGGGGGCTGGCACTGAAGCTTTCTTT. Combining the CDR3 with reference TRBV9 and TRBJ1-1 gives the whole variable domain DSGVTQTPKHLITATGQRVTLRCSPRSGDLSVYWYQQSLDQGLQFLIQYYNGEERAKGNILERFSAQQFPDLHSELNLSSLELGDSALYFCASSELGAGTEAFFGQGTRLTVV.

V is TRBV7-2 and J is TRBJ1-3; 9 bases are shared with TRBD1. V shed 6 bases, J shed 4 bases, and the junction held 7 bases outside the gene matches. Germline-derived CDR1 and CDR2 are SGHTA and FQGNSA. CDR3 length: 15 amino acids. Here the CDR3 reads CASSRRQGEGNTIYF. CDR3 in DNA: TGTGCCAGCAGTCGCCGACAGGGGGAGGGAAACACCATATATTTT.

This rearrangement joins TRBV5-1 to TRBJ2-2, with TRBD1 matching 10 bases. This CDR3 has 17 residues. Germline V gene data show CDR1 as SGHRS and CDR2 as YFSETQ. With 1 base clipped from V and 3 bases from J, the junction kept 6 bases outside the gene matches. The CDR3 spells CASSLRGQGKYTGELFF. CDR3 bases: TGCGCCAGCAGCTTGAGGGGACAGGGGAAATACACCGGGGAGCTGTTTTTT.

The V call is TRBV28, the J call TRBJ1-2; D is perhaps TRBD1 (5 bases). Trimming removed 4 bases at V and 6 bases at J, with 12 bases between. CDR1 MDHEN and CDR2 SYDVKM come from the germline V gene. The CDR3 extends over 13 amino acids. In DNA, the CDR3 is TGTGCCAGCAGTTCGACAGTTGGGGATGGCTACACCTTC. Amino acids: CASSSTVGDGYTF.

The J gene is TRBJ2-4, the V gene TRBV30; 9 bases match TRBD1. The CDR3 runs 15 residues. J was trimmed by 10 bases and V by 0 bases; bases with no gene match: 10. CDR1 is GTSNPN, CDR2 SVGIG, per germline (reference sequence). The CDR3 loop reads CAWSVGQGLRWIQYF. The CDR3 coding sequence is TGTGCCTGGAGTGTAGGACAGGGGCTGAGGTGGATTCAGTACTTC.

This sequence joins TRBV5-6 and TRBJ2-7, with a tentative D call TRBD1 (5 bases). The CDR3 consists of 17 residues. The germline V and J ends were trimmed by 5 bases and 2 bases, with 23 bases remaining between them. CDR1 is SGHDT, CDR2 YYEEEE, per germline. CDR3 protein: CASSHGVELGPTYEQYF. The CDR3 bases are TGTGCCAGCAGTCATGGAGTAGAATTGGGGCCTACCTACGAGCAGTACTTC.

This clone was seen just once. This chain connects TRBV7-2 to TRBJ2-5; a possible D gene is TRBD2 (6 bases). The CDR3 extends over 17 amino acids. V shed 2 bases and J shed 7 bases, with 23 bases lying between them. Per germline, CDR1 SGHTA and CDR2 FQGNSA. In nucleotides, the CDR3 is TGTGCCAGCAGCTTAAAAGTGGAAGCAGGAGGGTTGGGGACCCAGTACTTC. Encoded protein: CASSLKVEAGGLGTQYF.